This TCR beta chain emerged from a study of blood T cell repertoires in COVID-19. Study at large: Acute-phase and convalescent COVID-19 samples originated in the United States, Italy and Spain. In each case, the material was cDNA or gDNA derived from T cells, B-cell-depleted T cells, or PBMCs.

How the authors handled the data: Amplification of reference gene primers was used by the study to estimate nucleated cell counts. Clones were read by immunoSEQ multiplex PCR, and TCRdb kept only the in-frame ones, dropping some. From that table come the V and J calls and clone size; the DNA was used to work out D and trimming. The table has about 46,000 clones, 80% to 90% seen once; the top ten hold around 15%. Trimming cost V 4 bases and J 3 bases, with 13 bases left between them. Germline V gene sequence: CDR1 LGHDT, CDR2 YNNKEL (reference sequence). The CDR3 has 14 amino acids. Sequencing used peripheral blood. This sequence was found in a human donor in a cohort sampled during active COVID-19. This chain links TRBV3-1 (or the pseudogene TRBV3-2) with TRBJ2-7, with D perhaps TRBD1 (6 bases). The CDR3 sequence is CASSPYNRDYEQYF. DNA of the CDR3: TGTGCCAGCAGCCCATACAACAGGGACTACGAGCAGTACTTC.